The 27 T cell receptor beta chains given below trace back to one sample, sequenced in a study of T cells expressing NK-cell markers (dated by TCRdb to about 2020). Library preparation employed 5' RACE. Sequenced using an Illumina HiSeq 2000. The reads were reprocessed in TCRdb, with one entry per CDR3 protein sequence and no accompanying DNA. The table of this sample itemizes 150,000 to 170,000 distinct CDR3 sequences. Approximately 35% of the sample goes to the ten largest clones. The material sequenced was blood T cells: a sorted CD56 or NKG2C T cell subset, CD4+ or CD8+ T cells, or bulk PBMC T cells (not recorded which). These receptors were obtained from a woman in her fifties or sixties in good health. Donor details come from another sample of the same person, matched by shared clones.

This chain links TRBV19 with TRBJ1-4; TCRdb returns TRBD1, unconfirmable since there is no DNA. The CDR3 runs 15 residues. Germline V gene sequence: CDR1 LNHDA, CDR2 SQIVND (reference sequence). The CDR3 loop reads CASSMMTALNEKLFF.

V and J are TRBV4-1 and TRBJ2-3; lacking DNA, the TRBD2 call made by TCRdb goes unchecked. The CDR3 consists of 17 residues. Germline V lookup: CDR1 MGHRA, CDR2 YSYEKL. The CDR3 protein is CASSSGLAAGHTDTQYF.

This chain links TRBV21-1 with TRBJ2-1. TRBV21-1 is flagged as a pseudogene. This CDR3 spans 14 amino acids. CDR3 residues: CASSRQAPHNEQFF.

The V call is TRBV27, the J call TRBJ2-3; TCRdb gives TRBD1 as the D gene, but with no DNA this cannot be confirmed. The CDR3 extends over 19 amino acids. From germline, CDR1 is MNHEY and CDR2 SMNVEV (reference sequence). CDR3 residues: CASSLSGLTGGWGTDTQYF.

The CDR3 sequence is CASSPGTGGFNEQFF. The rearrangement joins TRBV27 to TRBJ2-1; the TCRdb D gene call, TRBD1, has no DNA to confirm it. The CDR3 extends over 15 amino acids. Germline V gives CDR1 MNHEY, CDR2 SMNVEV (reference sequence).

The chain uses TRBV11-2 and TRBJ2-4; the D call of TRBD1 rests on TCRdb alone, since no DNA is present to check it. The CDR3 loop spans 14 amino acids. Germline-derived CDR1 and CDR2 are SGHAT and FQNNGV. CDR3 sequence: CASSLASGPPIQYF.

The gene calls are TRBV4-1 and TRBJ2-7; TCRdb proposes TRBD1, but this gene call is untestable without DNA. CDR3 length equals 14 residues. Germline V lookup: CDR1 MGHRA, CDR2 YSYEKL. This chain's CDR3 is CASSHPGALVEQYF.

The genes are TRBV6-6 and TRBJ2-6. The CDR3 length is 14 residues. Germline V gene lookup returns CDR1 MNHNY and CDR2 SVGAGI (reference sequence). CDR3 amino acids: CASSPGLWANVLTF.

V is TRBV4-1 and J is TRBJ2-1. Germline lookup yields CDR1 MGHRA and CDR2 YSYEKL. CDR3 length: 15 amino acids. CDR3 sequence reads: CASSQDGSSYNEQFF.

The V call is TRBV9, the J call TRBJ1-4; TCRdb returns TRBD1, unconfirmable since there is no DNA. Looked up from germline, CDR1 is SGDLS and CDR2 is YYNGEE. The CDR3 length is 18 residues. CDR3 amino acids: CASSVKSGQVSTNEKLFF.

The chain recombines TRBV5-5 with TRBJ2-7; lacking DNA, the TRBD1 call made by TCRdb goes unchecked. The CDR3 has 13 residues. Germline V gene lookup returns CDR1 SGHKS and CDR2 YYEKEE (reference sequence). The CDR3 here is CASSPLDHYEQYF.

The chain has TRBV13 and TRBJ1-3; TCRdb outputs TRBD1, but without DNA this stays unchecked. From germline, CDR1 is PRHDT and CDR2 FYEKMQ (reference sequence). The CDR3 is 15 amino acids. Here the CDR3 reads CASSSGTVARDTIYF.

The chain joins TRBV19 to TRBJ1-1. Per the germline V gene, CDR1 is LNHDA and CDR2 is SQIVND (reference sequence). The length of the CDR3 is 13 residues. CDR3 residues: CASTYSLNTEAFF.

This chain joins TRBV7-9 and TRBJ1-2; TCRdb's assignment of TRBD1 cannot be checked, as there is no DNA. The CDR3 is 17 residues long. Germline CDR1 is SEHNR and CDR2 is FQNEAQ (reference sequence). The CDR3 is CASSLFSGTGVLYGYTF.

This sequence joins TRBV14 and TRBJ2-1. Per the germline V gene, CDR1 is SGHDN and CDR2 is FVKESK. The CDR3 runs to 14 residues. The CDR3 sequence: CASSQWNSYNEQFF.

The CDR3 loop reads CASSQEGGRPNEQFF. The rearrangement uses TRBV4-1 and TRBJ2-1; TCRdb returns TRBD2, unconfirmable since there is no DNA. Per germline, CDR1 MGHRA and CDR2 YSYEKL. CDR3 length equals 15 residues.

CDR3 protein: CATSDRGKTGELFF. This chain uses TRBV24-1 with TRBJ2-2; absent DNA, TCRdb's TRBD1 call cannot be checked. This CDR3 has 14 residues. The V gene's germline CDR1 is KGHDR and CDR2 SFDVKD.

The rearrangement uses TRBV5-1 and TRBJ2-7; TCRdb gives TRBD1 as the D gene, but with no DNA this cannot be confirmed. The CDR3 has 13 amino acids. Germline CDR1 is SGHRS and CDR2 is YFSETQ. CDR3 amino acids: CASSPPGSDEQYF.

This chain joins TRBV7-7 and TRBJ2-6; the TRBD1 assignment by TCRdb is unverifiable without DNA. The CDR3 sequence is 18 residues long. Per the germline V gene, CDR1 is SSHAT and CDR2 is FNYEAQ (reference sequence). The CDR3 loop is CASSLGVPGTPGANVLTF.

The chain joins TRBV9 to TRBJ2-2; TCRdb lists TRBD2, though no DNA is available to test this call. Per the germline V gene, CDR1 is SGDLS and CDR2 is YYNGEE. The CDR3 is 17 residues long. CDR3 protein: CASSHPLGEADTGELFF.

The genes are TRBV7-8 and TRBJ2-1; the TRBD2 assignment by TCRdb is unverifiable without DNA. The germline V gene encodes CDR1 SGHVS and CDR2 FQNEAQ. The CDR3 covers 17 residues. The CDR3 loop reads CASSLVGASGRSNEQFF.

The CDR3 reads CASRPTVGWGAQYF. The gene calls are TRBV28 and TRBJ2-5; TCRdb designates TRBD1, a call that cannot be tested without DNA. Germline V gene sequence: CDR1 MDHEN, CDR2 SYDVKM. This CDR3 comprises 14 residues.

This CDR3 is CASSLYKAGTYEQYF. The chain has TRBV12-3 or TRBV12-4 and TRBJ2-7. This CDR3 has 15 amino acids.

The CDR3 region is CASSSGVAGYNEQFF. This rearrangement joins TRBV7-8 to TRBJ2-1; TCRdb's D gene call, TRBD2, goes unchecked for lack of DNA. This CDR3 comprises 15 residues. CDR1 is SGHVS and CDR2 is FQNEAQ in the germline V gene.

The genes are TRBV30 and TRBJ2-1. Germline CDR1 GTSNPN, CDR2 SVGIG (reference sequence). The CDR3 contains 13 residues. The CDR3 reads CAWSITSFNEQFF.

V gene TRBV28 combines with J gene TRBJ1-2. The CDR3 sequence is 13 residues long. Germline loops: CDR1 MDHEN, CDR2 SYDVKM. The CDR3 here is CASRPTVNYGYTF.

The genes are TRBV3-1 and TRBJ2-1; TCRdb gives TRBD1 as the D gene, but with no DNA this cannot be confirmed. CDR3 size: 16 residues. CDR1 is LGHDT, CDR2 YNNKEL, per germline (reference sequence). CDR3 in amino acids: CASSQELGLGYNEQFF.